Presented here are 23 T cell receptor beta chains from one specimen sequenced in a study of T cell changes during pregnancy in multiple sclerosis (dated by TCRdb to about 2019). Library construction relied on the immunoSEQ multiplex PCR assay. Sourced from immuneACCESS, this table was stored by TCRdb with only in-frame sequences that have V and J called. A share of the clones is absent; for the studies checked, an unresolved V gene accounts for under half, and the remainder has no known explanation. Within this sample are about 53,000 clones, with roughly 89% of them counted one time only. The top ten hold approximately 4.9% of the sample. Specimen: peripheral blood, collected after pregnancy. These receptors all stem from a female donor in good health, enrolled as a control in a pregnancy study.

This chain links TRBV5-1 with TRBJ2-7; possibly TRBD2 for D (6 bases). Germline V gene lookup returns CDR1 SGHRS and CDR2 YFSETQ. The V end lost 0 bases, the J end lost 7 bases, and 11 bases lay between the germline ends. The CDR3 runs 13 residues. The CDR3 here is CASSLGGEREQYF. The DNA for the CDR3 is TGCGCCAGCAGCTTGGGGGGGGAAAGGGAGCAGTACTTC.

This sequence joins TRBV15 and TRBJ2-1, with 8 bases matching TRBD2. CDR1 is LNHNV, CDR2 YYDKDF, per germline (reference sequence). The CDR3 totals 15 residues. With 3 bases clipped from V and 8 bases from J, the junction kept 9 bases outside the gene matches. DNA of the CDR3: TGTGCCACCAGCAGCCACGGGGGGGCCACGTATGAGCAGTTCTTC. Translation: CATSSHGGATYEQFF.

The V gene is TRBV7-9, the J gene TRBJ2-7, with 9 nucleotides matching TRBD1. Germline trimming cut 5 bases from V and 0 bases from J; bases unmatched to any gene: 2. Germline V gene sequence: CDR1 SEHNR, CDR2 FQNEAQ (reference sequence). This CDR3 region has 14 residues. The CDR3 nucleotides read TGTGCCAGCAGCGCGGGACAGGGCTCCTACGAGCAGTACTTC. This codes for CASSAGQGSYEQYF.

This chain uses TRBV19 with TRBJ2-5; D remains ambiguous. CDR3 length: 13 residues. The germline V gene has CDR1 LNHDA and CDR2 SQIVND (reference sequence). V lost 6 bases and J lost 5, with 13 bases in between. CDR3 residues: CASRRGGTETQYF. CDR3 in DNA: TGTGCCAGTAGGCGAGGCGGCACGGAGACCCAGTACTTC.

The chain carries TRBV9 and TRBJ2-2; 8 bases are shared with TRBD1. V trimming: 3 bases; J trimming: 5 bases; junction bases outside the gene matches: 9. The CDR3 has 16 residues. Germline V CDR1 and CDR2: SGDLS, YYNGEE. The CDR3: CASSARRQGSTGELFF. The CDR3 coding sequence is TGTGCCAGCAGCGCCAGGAGACAGGGGAGTACCGGGGAGCTGTTTTTT.

CDR3 sequence (DNA): TGCGCCAGCAGCTTGGAAGGAATTGGGCTGACCCAGTACTTC. Its protein is CASSLEGIGLTQYF. The J gene is TRBJ2-5, the V gene TRBV5-1; D is unresolved. The germline V and J ends were trimmed by 0 bases and 7 bases, with 13 bases remaining between them. In germline, CDR1 is SGHRS, CDR2 YFSETQ. This CDR3 has 14 residues.

This chain links TRBV27 with TRBJ1-1; D is ambiguous. This CDR3 has 14 amino acids. The V gene lost 5 bases and the J gene lost 2 bases, with 12 bases spanning the gap. Germline CDR1 and CDR2: MNHEY and SMNVEV (reference sequence). CDR3: CASSRGRPNTEAFF. The CDR3 coding sequence is TGTGCCAGCAGTCGCGGGAGGCCCAACACTGAAGCTTTCTTT.

The chain couples TRBV5-4 to TRBJ1-2; perhaps TRBD1 as D (5 bases). Germline CDR1 and CDR2: SGHNT and YYREEE (reference sequence). V shed 0 bases and J shed 8 bases, with 20 bases lying between them. This CDR3 has 16 residues. The CDR3 nucleotides read TGTGCCAGCAGCTTGGCCGGGAACGTCGCTGGGGGGGGCTACACCTTC. As protein: CASSLAGNVAGGGYTF.

This chain joins TRBV11-2 and TRBJ2-7; no definite D call. The germline V and J ends were trimmed by 5 bases and 3 bases, with 14 bases remaining between them. This CDR3 has 14 amino acids. Looked up from germline, CDR1 is SGHAT and CDR2 is FQNNGV. In nucleotides, the CDR3 is TGTGCCAGCAGCCCATCCCTAACCAACTACGAGCAGTACTTC. Translated, it gives CASSPSLTNYEQYF. The entire variable domain, with the rest obtained from reference TRBV11-2 and TRBJ2-7, is as follows: EAGVAQSPRYKIIEKRQSVAFWCNPISGHATLYWYQQILGQGPKLLIQFQNNGVVDDSQLPKDRFSAERLKGVDSTLKIQPAKLEDSAVYLCASSPSLTNYEQYFGPGTRLTVT.

This clone has at least ten counts. The V call is TRBV19, the J call TRBJ1-1, with D unclear. The V gene lost 4 bases and the J gene lost 1 base, with 4 bases spanning the gap. Germline lookup yields CDR1 LNHDA and CDR2 SQIVND (reference sequence). This CDR3 is 12 amino acids long. CDR3 coding DNA: TGTGCCAGTAGTAGACAGAACACTGAAGCTTTCTTT. This codes for CASSRQNTEAFF.

V is TRBV7-3 and J is TRBJ2-1; unclear D gene. CDR3 size: 13 residues. CDR1 is SGHTA, CDR2 FQGTGA, per germline. V was trimmed by 5 bases and J by 2 bases, leaving 7 bases between them. In DNA, the CDR3 is TGTGCCAGCAGCCCCCCTCCCTACAATGAGCAGTTCTTC. Residues: CASSPPPYNEQFF.

The J gene is TRBJ1-6, the V gene TRBV19; possibly TRBD1 for D (6 bases). The germline V gene has CDR1 LNHDA and CDR2 SQIVND (reference sequence). The CDR3 contains 15 residues. V lost 4 bases, J lost 4 bases, and 11 bases lay in between. Here the CDR3 reads CASSTRGSYNSPLHF. The DNA for the CDR3 is TGTGCCAGTAGTACCAGGGGAAGTTATAATTCACCCCTCCACTTT.

J is TRBJ1-2 and V is TRBV30; possible D gene TRBD1, 5 bases. V lost 0 bases and J lost 5, with 10 bases in between. CDR3 size: 13 residues. From germline, CDR1 is GTSNPN and CDR2 SVGIG (reference sequence). Written as DNA, the CDR3 is TGTGCCTGGAGTGTGCAGGGCTGGTATGGCTACACCTTC. This encodes CAWSVQGWYGYTF.

The chain carries TRBV9 and TRBJ2-3, with D possibly TRBD2 on 5 matching bases. Trimming stripped 4 bases from V and 2 bases from J, with 14 bases between. Germline assignment: CDR1 SGDLS and CDR2 YYNGEE. The CDR3 totals 15 residues. CDR3 sequence reads: CASSLGLALTDTQYF. The CDR3 DNA sequence: TGTGCCAGCAGCCTCGGACTTGCGCTCACAGATACGCAGTATTTT.

The chain couples TRBV25-1 to TRBJ1-5, with TRBD1 matching 10 bases. Germline V gene sequence: CDR1 MGHDK, CDR2 SYGVNS. The CDR3 covers 15 residues. After removal of 8 bases from V and 3 bases from J, the junction contained 7 bases not matched to a gene. The CDR3 reads CASATGTGVNQPQHF. DNA for the CDR3: TGTGCCAGCGCAACCGGGACAGGGGTCAATCAGCCCCAGCATTTT. Drawing the rest from reference TRBV25-1 and TRBJ1-5, the complete variable domain is EADIYQTPRYLVIGTGKKITLECSQTMGHDKMYWYQQDPGMELHLIHYSYGVNSTEKGDLSSESTVSRIRTEHFPLTLESARPSHTSQYLCASATGTGVNQPQHFGDGTRLSIL.

V is TRBV6-4 and J is TRBJ2-1; TRBD2 matches 8 bases. This CDR3 is built from 14 residues. The trim removed 8 bases at V and 1 base at J, leaving 4 bases unmatched. CDR1 and CDR2 (germline): MRHNA, SNTAGT. Here the CDR3 DNA reads TGTGCCAGCTCCGGGGGGGAGTCCTACAATGAGCAGTTCTTC. It codes for CASSGGESYNEQFF.

This clone was picked up a small number of times. The V call is TRBV9, the J call TRBJ1-5; 9 bases match TRBD1. V lost 0 bases and J lost 5; bases outside the gene matches: 3. The CDR3 is made up of 15 amino acids. Germline lookup yields CDR1 SGDLS and CDR2 YYNGEE. CDR3 in amino acids: CASSVEDRGDQPQHF. CDR3 coding DNA: TGTGCCAGCAGCGTAGAGGACAGGGGCGATCAGCCCCAGCATTTT. The variable domain in full, with the rest retrieved from reference TRBV9 and TRBJ1-5, is DSGVTQTPKHLITATGQRVTLRCSPRSGDLSVYWYQQSLDQGLQFLIQYYNGEERAKGNILERFSAQQFPDLHSELNLSSLELGDSALYFCASSVEDRGDQPQHFGDGTRLSIL.

The chain couples TRBV9 to TRBJ2-3; 8 positions agree with TRBD2. V lost 5 bases, J lost 5 bases, and 10 bases stayed unmatched. CDR1 is SGDLS, CDR2 YYNGEE, per germline. This CDR3 has 15 amino acids. The CDR3 is CASRASGLSGDTQYF. The DNA of the CDR3 is TGTGCCAGCAGGGCTAGCGGGCTCTCGGGAGATACGCAGTATTTT. Combining the CDR3 with reference TRBV9 and TRBJ2-3 gives the whole variable domain DSGVTQTPKHLITATGQRVTLRCSPRSGDLSVYWYQQSLDQGLQFLIQYYNGEERAKGNILERFSAQQFPDLHSELNLSSLELGDSALYFCASRASGLSGDTQYFGPGTRLTVL.

The gene calls are TRBV2 and TRBJ1-1, with D tentatively TRBD1 (5 bases). Per germline, CDR1 SNHLY and CDR2 FYNNEI. Trimming took 8 bases from V and 4 from J, leaving 17 bases between them. The CDR3 runs to 14 residues. CDR3 loop: CASFPTDLGTEAFF. Written as DNA, the CDR3 is TGTGCCAGCTTCCCGACAGACCTTGGCACTGAAGCTTTCTTT.

This clone was seen just once. The gene calls are TRBV11-2 and TRBJ1-3; TRBD1 aligns across 7 bases. The CDR3 length is 16 residues. CDR1 is SGHAT and CDR2 is FQNNGV in the germline V gene. J gave up 4 bases and V 1 base, and 7 bases lay outside the gene matches. This chain's CDR3 is CASSLGGGRTGNTIYF. CDR3 sequence (DNA): TGTGCCAGCAGCTTAGGAGGGGGCCGGACGGGAAACACCATATATTTT.

This clone was seen only a few times. The chain links TRBV19 to TRBJ1-4; D is perhaps TRBD1 (5 bases). The CDR3 has 14 amino acids. Trimming shortened V by 6 bases and J by 0 bases, and 8 bases separated the two germline ends. Germline CDR1 reads LNHDA; CDR2 reads SQIVND (reference sequence). CDR3 nucleotides: TGTGCCAGTAGGCTGACAGCAACTAATGAAAAACTGTTTTTT. As protein: CASRLTATNEKLFF.

This chain connects TRBV7-9 to TRBJ2-7, with a possible D match to TRBD2 (5 bases). Germline CDR1 is SEHNR and CDR2 is FQNEAQ (reference sequence). Trimming removed 7 bases from V and 0 bases from J, with 10 bases in between. CDR3 length: 13 amino acids. The CDR3 is CASKDSLSYEQYF. CDR3 coding DNA: TGTGCCAGCAAGGACTCCCTCTCCTACGAGCAGTACTTC.

The rearrangement links TRBV9 to TRBJ2-1, with 14 bases aligning to TRBD2. V trimming: 4 bases; J trimming: 8 bases; junction bases outside the gene matches: 8. Germline V gives CDR1 SGDLS, CDR2 YYNGEE. The CDR3 sequence is 16 residues long. The CDR3 coding sequence is TGTGCCAGCAGCCCTGGGACTAGCGGGAGAAAGTATGAGCAGTTCTTC. Protein: CASSPGTSGRKYEQFF. Variable domain in full (rest from reference TRBV9 and TRBJ2-1): DSGVTQTPKHLITATGQRVTLRCSPRSGDLSVYWYQQSLDQGLQFLIQYYNGEERAKGNILERFSAQQFPDLHSELNLSSLELGDSALYFCASSPGTSGRKYEQFFGPGTRLTVL.